Following are 27 T cell receptor beta chains from one sample sequenced in a study of blood T cells in healthy people across ages. Then a second PCR, running about 6 to 12 cycles, was carried out with a sample-barcoded 5' primer and a J-beta primer mix. TCRdb independently ran MiXCR on the 5' RACE reads; one entry per CDR3 protein. The profile shows about 640,000 distinct CDR3 sequences, around 54% of them singletons. Sequencing input: blood. Every receptor here comes from a man aged 60 to 69 in good health.

Note on this clonotype: This may be a read error: a much more frequent sequence differs by one nucleotide. The rearrangement uses TRBV15 and TRBJ2-5, with 7 positions matching TRBD1. There are 13 residues in the CDR3. Trimming took 8 bases from V and 11 from J; bases not matched to a gene: 14. Germline V gene sequence: CDR1 LNHNV, CDR2 YYDKDF (reference sequence). The CDR3 nucleotides read TGTGCCACCGGGGACAGTCTCGTACATGAGCAGTACTTC. Residues: CATGDSLVHEQYF.

The chain has TRBV20-1 and TRBJ1-1; TRBD1 might be the D (6 bases). V lost 6 bases, J lost 4 bases, and 24 bases lay in between. Per the germline V gene, CDR1 is DFQATT and CDR2 is SNEGSKA (reference sequence). The length of the CDR3 is 16 residues. In DNA, the CDR3 is TGCAGTGCCCGAAGGGGGGCAACAGGTGGGGGCACTGAAGCTTTCTTT. This encodes CSARRGATGGGTEAFF.

This clonotype was observed at least ten times. The chain joins TRBV28 to TRBJ1-2; D call uncertain. The CDR3 extends over 12 amino acids. Germline assignment: CDR1 MDHEN and CDR2 SYDVKM. Trimming shortened V by 6 bases and J by 0 bases, and 5 bases separated the two germline ends. Written as DNA, the CDR3 is TGTGCCAGCAGCAATCCTAACTATGGCTACACCTTC. It translates to CASSNPNYGYTF.

J is TRBJ2-3 and V is TRBV29-1; 11 bases line up with TRBD1. Looked up from germline, CDR1 is SQVTM and CDR2 is ANQGSEA. With 7 bases clipped from V and 3 bases from J, the junction kept 3 bases outside the gene matches. The CDR3 is made up of 13 amino acids. The CDR3 sequence is CSGGTGGTDTQYF. CDR3 DNA: TGCAGCGGGGGGACAGGGGGAACAGATACGCAGTATTTT.

This chain uses TRBV19 with TRBJ2-7; 8 bases fit TRBD1. Trimming took 4 bases from V and 5 from J; bases not matched to a gene: 7. The CDR3 extends over 14 amino acids. Per the germline V gene, CDR1 is LNHDA and CDR2 is SQIVND (reference sequence). The CDR3 loop reads CASSTSWTGHEQYF. CDR3 sequence (DNA): TGTGCCAGTAGTACCTCTTGGACAGGGCACGAGCAGTACTTC.

CDR3 nucleotide sequence: TGTGCCAGCAGCCGACAGTATGAAGCTTTCTTT. Amino acid sequence: CASSRQYEAFF. J is TRBJ1-1 and V is TRBV7-9; D is possibly TRBD1 (5 bases). Looked up from germline, CDR1 is SEHNR and CDR2 is FQNEAQ (reference sequence). V shed 5 bases and J shed 7 bases, with 8 bases lying between them. The CDR3 runs 11 residues.

The chain carries TRBV2 and TRBJ1-1; D is possibly TRBD1 (5 bases). This CDR3 contains 16 residues. V was trimmed by 7 bases and J by 3 bases, leaving 21 bases between them. Per the germline V gene, CDR1 is SNHLY and CDR2 is FYNNEI. Here the CDR3 reads CASMWGTLLRDTEAFF. The CDR3 nucleotides read TGTGCCAGCATGTGGGGCACTCTTCTAAGGGACACTGAAGCTTTCTTT. Filled out from reference TRBV2 and TRBJ1-1, the complete variable domain reads EPEVTQTPSHQVTQMGQEVILRCVPISNHLYFYWYRQILGQKVEFLVSFYNNEISEKSEIFDDQFSVERPDGSNFTLKIRSTKLEDSAMYFCASMWGTLLRDTEAFFGQGTRLTVV.

This clonotype was counted between two and nine times. V is TRBV3-1 and J is TRBJ1-1, with TRBD1 identical over 10 bases. The CDR3 length is 16 residues. V shed 0 bases and J 3 bases; nucleotides not matched to a gene: 4. Germline V gene data show CDR1 as LGHDT and CDR2 as YNNKEL (reference sequence). CDR3 DNA: TGTGCCAGCAGCCAAGAAAGGACAGGGGGATACACTGAAGCTTTCTTT. It is translated as CASSQERTGGYTEAFF.

This chain links TRBV6-1 with TRBJ1-2; no clear D gene. V was cut by 1 base and J by 1 base, with 7 bases left in between. This CDR3 contains 14 residues. From germline, CDR1 is MNHNS and CDR2 SASEGT. The CDR3 DNA sequence: TGTGCCAGCAGTGAAGGCGGGGTTAACTATGGCTACACCTTC. It is translated as CASSEGGVNYGYTF.

This clonotype was counted only a few times. The chain employs TRBV27 and TRBJ2-3; no clear D gene. The CDR3 runs to 13 residues. V was shortened by 3 bases and J by 2 bases, with 6 bases between the two germline ends. Germline V gene lookup returns CDR1 MNHEY and CDR2 SMNVEV (reference sequence). CDR3 nucleotides: TGTGCCAGCAGTTTCACCACCACAGATACGCAGTATTTT. It translates to CASSFTTTDTQYF.

On this clonotype itself: Sequence at one end of the junction differs from germline and may be a read error. This chain joins TRBV6-2 or TRBV6-3 and TRBJ1-5; D perhaps matches TRBD1 (6 bases). The CDR3 is 13 amino acids. Germline V gene data show CDR1 as MNHEY and CDR2 as SVGEGT. In DNA, the CDR3 is TGTGCCAGCAGGGACAGCTTTGATCAGCTCCAGCATTTT. The encoded protein is CASRDSFDQLQHF.

The chain combines TRBV18 with TRBJ2-7, with D possibly being TRBD1 or TRBD2 (5 bases each). The V and J ends lost 3 bases and 6 bases respectively, with 15 bases between them. CDR1 is KGHSH, CDR2 LQKENI, per germline. CDR3 size: 14 residues. CDR3 loop: CASSPPGPTCEQYF. DNA for the CDR3: TGTGCCAGCTCACCTCCGGGACCTACCTGCGAGCAGTACTTC.

About this clonotype itself: Because the CDR3 is missing its conserved closing phenylalanine or tryptophan, this is likely a read error. Because the CDR3's place on the DNA is in doubt, the DNA is left out and the CDR3 is given as listed by TCRdb. The genes are TRBV12-3 or TRBV12-4 and TRBJ2-3; the D call of TRBD1 is as the table states it, not checked on the DNA. The CDR3 extends over 14 residues, inclusive of both ends. The CDR3 protein is CASSFGGGGDAEYS.

This clonotype was recorded a few times. V gene TRBV14 combines with J gene TRBJ1-6; D is unresolved. The length of the CDR3 is 12 residues. The germline V and J ends were trimmed by 0 bases and 10 bases, with 4 bases remaining between them. CDR1 is SGHDN, CDR2 FVKESK, per germline. The CDR3 DNA follows: TGTGCCAGCAGCCAAGAGTGGTCACCCCTCCACTTT. Amino acid sequence: CASSQEWSPLHF.

This chain links TRBV18 with TRBJ2-3; 9 nucleotides agree with TRBD1. CDR3 length: 21 amino acids. V gave up 3 bases and J gave up 6 bases; unmatched junction bases: 25. From germline, CDR1 is KGHSH and CDR2 LQKENI. In nucleotides, the CDR3 is TGTGCCAGCTCACCTCAATTCCCGTTGCCTAACGGACAGGGGAAGAAGGATACGCAGTATTTT. It yields the protein CASSPQFPLPNGQGKKDTQYF.

This clonotype was detected only a few times. This sequence joins TRBV11-2 and TRBJ2-4; no clear D. The CDR3 sequence is 13 residues long. The V gene lost 8 bases and the J gene lost 3 bases, with 11 bases spanning the gap. Per germline, CDR1 SGHAT and CDR2 FQNNGV. CDR3 loop: CASRELGKNIQYF. The CDR3 coding sequence is TGTGCCAGCCGCGAGTTGGGCAAAAACATTCAGTACTTC.

This rearrangement joins TRBV6-2 or TRBV6-3 to TRBJ2-4, with 7 bases lining up with TRBD1. J was trimmed by 3 bases and V by 8 bases; bases with no gene match: 10. Germline V gives CDR1 MNHEY, CDR2 SVGEGT. This CDR3 is built from 15 residues. CDR3 amino acids: CASCTRTGIKNIQYF. CDR3 DNA: TGTGCCAGCTGCACCCGGACAGGAATCAAAAACATTCAGTACTTC.

This clonotype showed up just once. CDR3 bases: TGTGCCAGCAGCTTAGCGGGACAGGGGATCACTGAAGCTTTCTTT. Its translation: CASSLAGQGITEAFF. This chain uses TRBV7-9 with TRBJ1-1; TRBD1 matches at 10 bases. Trimming removed 0 bases from V and 4 bases from J; junction bases left unmatched: 2. The CDR3 is 15 residues long. Germline V CDR1 and CDR2: SEHNR, FQNEAQ (reference sequence).

This clonotype was picked up a small number of times. The chain combines TRBV29-1 with TRBJ2-7; 7 bases match TRBD1. Germline V gene data show CDR1 as SQVTM and CDR2 as ANQGSEA. V dropped 6 bases and J dropped 0; count of bases not matched to a gene: 8. The CDR3 sequence is 14 residues long. Here the CDR3 DNA reads TGCAGCGTGACCCGGGACAGCAGCTCCTACGAGCAGTACTTC. Its translation is CSVTRDSSSYEQYF.

This clonotype was detected many times. This chain joins TRBV6-5 and TRBJ1-2, with D hard to call. CDR1 MNHEY and CDR2 SVGAGI come from the germline V gene. This CDR3 region has 15 residues. Trimming took 5 bases from V and 6 from J, leaving 19 bases between them. CDR3 sequence: CASSTEMGKTNGYTF. The CDR3 DNA reads as TGTGCCAGCAGTACCGAAATGGGCAAGACCAATGGCTACACCTTC.

This rearrangement joins TRBV28 to TRBJ2-5; D is possibly TRBD2 (7 bases). The CDR3 totals 16 residues. Germline-derived CDR1 and CDR2 are MDHEN and SYDVKM. Trimming pared 3 bases from V and 11 bases from J, leaving 25 bases between. CDR3 bases: TGTGCCAGCAGTTTTGGGGCGGGGGACACCGGCAATGGGCAGTACTTC. Protein product: CASSFGAGDTGNGQYF.

This clonotype is a singleton in its sample. The chain recombines TRBV5-1 with TRBJ2-5; 11 nucleotides align to TRBD2. J lost 1 base, V lost 5 bases, and 7 bases had no gene match. Germline loops: CDR1 SGHRS, CDR2 YFSETQ. The CDR3 runs 16 residues. CDR3 sequence: CASRPTSGGTQETQYF. The CDR3 DNA is TGCGCCAGCAGACCCACTAGCGGGGGAACCCAAGAGACCCAGTACTTC. The whole variable domain, filled in from reference TRBV5-1 and TRBJ2-5, reads KAGVTQTPRYLIKTRGQQVTLSCSPISGHRSVSWYQQTPGQGLQFLFEYFSETQRNKGNFPGRFSGRQFSNSRSEMNVSTLELGDSALYLCASRPTSGGTQETQYFGPGTRLLVL.

This clonotype showed up just a few times. The chain links TRBV6-2 or TRBV6-3 to TRBJ2-5; D tentatively fits TRBD1 or TRBD2 (5 bases each). Trimming took 11 bases from V and 11 from J, leaving 18 bases between them. The germline gives CDR1 MNHEY, CDR2 SVGEGT. The CDR3 contains 11 residues. In DNA, the CDR3 is TGTGCCTCCGCTTGGGGGACGGAGCAGTACTTC. This gives the protein CASAWGTEQYF.

This chain joins TRBV24-1 and TRBJ1-2, with D unclear. The CDR3 runs 13 residues. CDR1 is KGHDR, CDR2 SFDVKD, per germline. The V and J ends lost 4 bases and 8 bases respectively, with 13 bases between them. The CDR3 DNA reads as TGTGCCACCAGTGACTCGTACGAGGGCGGCTACACCTTC. This encodes CATSDSYEGGYTF.

The rearrangement joins TRBV5-1 to TRBJ1-2; unclear D gene. In germline, CDR1 is SGHRS, CDR2 YFSETQ. V was shortened by 2 bases and J by 1 base, with 9 bases between the two germline ends. The CDR3 totals 14 residues. The CDR3 nucleotides read TGCGCCAGCAGCTTAACCCGGGGTAACTATGGCTACACCTTC. This codes for CASSLTRGNYGYTF.

The rearrangement joins TRBV6-1 to TRBJ2-7; D is ambiguous. Trimming left V 1 base short and J 5 bases short, with 6 bases between. The CDR3 extends over 12 amino acids. Germline CDR1 MNHNS, CDR2 SASEGT. CDR3 DNA: TGTGCCAGCAGTGAAGACAGAGACGAGCAGTACTTC. It encodes CASSEDRDEQYF.

V usage is TRBV5-1 and J usage is TRBJ1-2; possibly TRBD1 for D (6 bases). The V end lost 4 bases, the J end lost 6 bases, and 13 bases lay between the germline ends. The CDR3 sequence is 13 residues long. The germline CDR1 and CDR2 sequences are SGHRS and YFSETQ. The CDR3 loop is CASSRDRLNGYTF. Written as DNA, the CDR3 is TGCGCCAGCAGCCGCGACAGGTTGAATGGCTACACCTTC. The full variable domain, rest sourced from reference TRBV5-1 and TRBJ1-2, is KAGVTQTPRYLIKTRGQQVTLSCSPISGHRSVSWYQQTPGQGLQFLFEYFSETQRNKGNFPGRFSGRQFSNSRSEMNVSTLELGDSALYLCASSRDRLNGYTFGSGTRLTVV.